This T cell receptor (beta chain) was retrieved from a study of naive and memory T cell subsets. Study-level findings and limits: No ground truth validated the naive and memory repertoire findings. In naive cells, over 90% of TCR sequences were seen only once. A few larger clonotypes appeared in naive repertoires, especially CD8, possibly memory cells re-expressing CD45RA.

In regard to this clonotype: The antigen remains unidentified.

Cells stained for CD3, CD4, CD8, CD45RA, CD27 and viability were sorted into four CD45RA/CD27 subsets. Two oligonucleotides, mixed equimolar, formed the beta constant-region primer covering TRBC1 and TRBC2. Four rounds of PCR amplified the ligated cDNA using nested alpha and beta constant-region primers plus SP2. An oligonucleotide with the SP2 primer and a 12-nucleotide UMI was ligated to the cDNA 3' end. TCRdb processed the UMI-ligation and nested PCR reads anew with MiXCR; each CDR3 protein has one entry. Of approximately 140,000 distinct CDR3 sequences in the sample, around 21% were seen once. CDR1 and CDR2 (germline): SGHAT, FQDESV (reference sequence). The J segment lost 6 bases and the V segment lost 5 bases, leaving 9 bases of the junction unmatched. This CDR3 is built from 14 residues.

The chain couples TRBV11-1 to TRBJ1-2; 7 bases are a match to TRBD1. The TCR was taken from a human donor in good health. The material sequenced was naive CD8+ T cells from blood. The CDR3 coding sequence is TGTGCCAGCAGCCTAGGAGGGGGCTTGGATGGCTACACCTTC. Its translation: CASSLGGGLDGYTF.